A single count supports the clone carrying this T cell receptor (beta chain). The CDR3 has 13 residues. With 4 bases removed from V and 7 bases from J, the gap between germline ends came to 14 bases. Germline lookup yields CDR1 KGHSH and CDR2 LQKENI. In TCRdb, the multiplex PCR reads were re-called with MiXCR into one record per CDR3 protein. Found here are 85,000 to 120,000 distinct CDR3 sequences, roughly 33% of them singletons; the top ten hold approximately 6%. This entry is derived from a study of breast tumors, draining lymph nodes, adjacent tissues. Breast cancer patients provided tissue from their axillary draining lymph nodes.

This chain uses TRBV18 with TRBJ2-7; TRBD1 might be the D (6 bases). Sequences were obtained from axillary lymph node tissue. The TCR was taken from a female donor with breast cancer. Some clones in this sample may be carry-over from other donors' samples. The CDR3 spells CASSLQGSDEQYF. The CDR3, as DNA: TGTGCCAGCTCACTGCAGGGGTCGGATGAGCAGTACTTC.